This TCR beta chain was sequenced in a study of patients and donors after allogeneic stem cell transplantation (dated by TCRdb to about 2020). On this clonotype itself: Its antigen is currently not known. Base-call qualities are not available, and no considerably larger clone is one nucleotide away.

The method behind the library was RT-PCR. TCRdb names NextSeq 550 as the instrument used. The public reads were run again by TCRdb, first through fastp at Q25 and then through MiXCR, and only productive beta chains were kept. Each record represents a unique CDR3 protein, reported with the most common genes and DNA among its rows. This sample lists more than 850,000 distinct CDR3 sequences; roughly 18% were detected once. Roughly 6% of the sample is taken by the ten largest. In the germline V gene (reference sequence), CDR1 corresponds to LNHDA and CDR2 to SQIVND. V is clipped by 3 bases and J by 7 bases, and the sequence between their germline boundaries is 10 bases long. Counted from cysteine to phenylalanine, this CDR3 has 12 amino acids. Kept here is only the CDR3 DNA, which spans 36 bases and is read in frame from base 1.

This TCR was recovered from a human donor who was either an allogeneic HSCT recipient or a stem cell or donor lymphocyte infusion donor (not recorded which). It is not recorded whose cells these are; they may come from a transplant donor. Recombination linked TRBV19 to TRBJ2-7; the D region possibly corresponds to TRBD2 (5 bases align). The sequencing sample was made of blood, either unsorted or a sorted T cell fraction (not recorded which). The CDR3 reads CASSMAGEEQYF. The DNA is TGTGCCAGTAGTATGGCTGGGGAGGAGCAGTACTTC.